The 21 T cell receptor beta chains reported below all come from one sample, sequenced in a study of T cell responses to AZD1222 COVID-19 vaccine. Clones were sequenced by immunoSEQ multiplex PCR, and TCRdb holds only the in-frame ones, with some missing. The sample has some 110,000 clones, 85% to 95% seen once. Sequenced material: peripheral blood, taken on day 0 of AZD1222 vaccination. These receptors originate from an adult in good health.

V usage is TRBV19 and J usage is TRBJ2-2; perhaps D is TRBD1 or TRBD2 (5 bases each). Germline V lookup: CDR1 LNHDA, CDR2 SQIVND (reference sequence). This CDR3 is built from 13 residues. Trimming took 9 bases from V and 6 from J, leaving 14 bases between them. The CDR3 DNA is TGTGCCAGCAAATTCCGAGGGGCCGGGGAGCTGTTTTTT. It specifies CASKFRGAGELFF.

V is TRBV7-2 and J is TRBJ1-5; possibly TRBD1 for D (5 bases). V shed 2 bases and J shed 2 bases, with 10 bases lying between them. Germline-derived CDR1 and CDR2 are SGHTA and FQGNSA. This CDR3 region has 15 residues. CDR3 residues: CASSLNGGGNQPQHF. The CDR3 bases are TGTGCCAGCAGCTTAAACGGGGGGGGCAATCAGCCCCAGCATTTT.

The chain links TRBV7-9 to TRBJ2-7; 8 bases align to TRBD1. V gave up 6 bases and J gave up 7 bases; unmatched junction bases: 8. Germline values: CDR1 SEHNR, CDR2 FQNEAQ (reference sequence). This CDR3 has 13 residues. DNA for the CDR3: TGTGCCAGCAGTTTGACAGGGGCTCGGGAGCAGTACTTC. Protein sequence: CASSLTGAREQYF.

V usage is TRBV28 and J usage is TRBJ1-2; D not resolved. CDR1 MDHEN and CDR2 SYDVKM come from the germline V gene. CDR3 length: 12 residues. Between the trimmed V and J ends, which lost 2 bases and 2 bases, there was a span of 3 bases. The CDR3 reads CASSLINYGYTF. In DNA form, the CDR3 reads TGTGCCAGCAGTTTAATAAACTATGGCTACACCTTC.

This clone occurred once. The V call is TRBV7-8, the J call TRBJ2-5; D remains unclear. The CDR3 runs 14 residues. Trimming shortened V by 5 bases and J by 2 bases, and 12 bases separated the two germline ends. The germline gives CDR1 SGHVS, CDR2 FQNEAQ. The CDR3 DNA is TGTGCCAGCAGCCCCCGATTGGGGCAAGAGACCCAGTACTTC. Translated, it gives CASSPRLGQETQYF.

J is TRBJ2-7 and V is TRBV11-3, with 7 bases identical to TRBD2. V gave up 5 bases and J gave up 0 bases; unmatched junction bases: 7. The CDR3 is 15 amino acids. Germline V CDR1 and CDR2: SGHNT, YENEEA. CDR3 sequence reads: CASSVGRLSSYEQYF. The CDR3, as DNA: TGTGCCAGCAGCGTCGGGAGGCTTAGCTCCTACGAGCAGTACTTC.

The chain couples TRBV19 to TRBJ1-2; D is ambiguous. Trimming cost V 10 bases and J 5 bases, with 11 bases left between them. Germline V lookup: CDR1 LNHDA, CDR2 SQIVND (reference sequence). The CDR3 extends over 11 amino acids. CDR3 nucleotides: TGTGCCACCTCGGGCCTTTATGGCTACACCTTC. It specifies CATSGLYGYTF.

V usage is TRBV13 and J usage is TRBJ1-1; the match to TRBD1 covers 11 bases. Germline lookup yields CDR1 PRHDT and CDR2 FYEKMQ (reference sequence). J gave up 4 bases and V 6 bases, and 7 bases lay outside the gene matches. The CDR3 has 15 amino acids. In DNA, the CDR3 is TGTGCCAGCAGTAACCACGGGACAGGGGGCACTGAAGCTTTCTTT. Its protein is CASSNHGTGGTEAFF.

This clone occurred a few times. The V gene is TRBV5-1, the J gene TRBJ1-1; D unclear. This CDR3 region has 14 residues. From germline, CDR1 is SGHRS and CDR2 YFSETQ. V was shortened by 0 bases and J by 1 base, with 7 bases between the two germline ends. The CDR3 nucleotides read TGCGCCAGCAGCTTGGATCCAGGGAACACTGAAGCTTTCTTT. Amino acids: CASSLDPGNTEAFF.

V and J are TRBV4-3 and TRBJ2-3, with D possibly being TRBD2 (7 bases). V was pared by 1 base and J by 9 bases, with 11 bases between. The CDR3 has 13 amino acids. Germline CDR1 is LGHNA and CDR2 is YSLEER. CDR3 sequence reads: CASSQGEGETQYF. CDR3 in DNA: TGCGCCAGCAGCCAAGGGGAGGGGGAAACGCAGTATTTT.

V is TRBV11-2 and J is TRBJ2-5; D may be TRBD2 (6 bases). CDR3 size: 17 residues. CDR1 SGHAT and CDR2 FQNNGV come from the germline V gene. The ends were cut back, 5 bases at V and 2 bases at J, with 21 bases in the middle. CDR3 bases: TGTGCCAGCAGCGCCTCCTATTCGCTAGCGTTTCAAGAGACCCAGTACTTC. Its protein is CASSASYSLAFQETQYF.

This clone was counted a single time. J is TRBJ2-5 and V is TRBV28, with D possibly matching TRBD2 (6 bases). CDR3 length: 13 amino acids. The germline gives CDR1 MDHEN, CDR2 SYDVKM. V was cut by 6 bases and J by 8 bases, with 16 bases left in between. In DNA form, the CDR3 reads TGTGCCAGCAGCGTTGGAGGGGTTGAAACCCAGTACTTC. Encoded protein: CASSVGGVETQYF.

V usage is TRBV5-1 and J usage is TRBJ2-7; TRBD2 matches at 8 bases. CDR3 length: 16 amino acids. The trim removed 4 bases at V and 0 bases at J, leaving 9 bases unmatched. The germline gives CDR1 SGHRS, CDR2 YFSETQ. CDR3 in DNA: TGCGCCAGCAGCCCGACGGGAGGGCAGAGCTCCTACGAGCAGTACTTC. Its translation: CASSPTGGQSSYEQYF.

The rearrangement links TRBV10-3 to TRBJ2-1; TRBD2 might be the D (7 bases). Looked up from germline, CDR1 is ENHRY and CDR2 is SYGVKD. The CDR3 is 10 amino acids. The chain's CDR3 is CATGRDEQFF. The CDR3 DNA reads TGTGCTACAGGGAGGGATGAGCAGTTCTTC.

The V call is TRBV6-5, the J call TRBJ1-1; D is unclear. The CDR3 spans 14 residues. V was trimmed by 0 bases and J by 1 base, leaving 6 bases between them. Germline values: CDR1 MNHEY, CDR2 SVGAGI. CDR3 residues: CASSYSSANTEAFF. The CDR3 region has the DNA TGTGCCAGCAGTTACTCGAGTGCGAACACTGAAGCTTTCTTT.

This chain's CDR3 is CASSEFGTDNQPQHF. The DNA of the CDR3 is TGTGCCAGCAGTGAATTCGGGACAGACAATCAGCCCCAGCATTTT. The rearrangement joins TRBV2 to TRBJ1-5; 7 nucleotides match TRBD1. This CDR3 is built from 15 residues. The V and J ends lost 2 bases and 3 bases, in that order; junction bases with no gene match: 4. Germline V gene sequence: CDR1 SNHLY, CDR2 FYNNEI.

The chain employs TRBV4-1 and TRBJ2-1; 13 nucleotides match TRBD2. From germline, CDR1 is MGHRA and CDR2 YSYEKL. Losses at the gene ends were 1 base for V and 10 bases for J; bases not matched to a gene: 4. The CDR3 is made up of 15 amino acids. The CDR3 DNA is TGCGCCAGCAGCCAAGCCGGACTAGCGGGAGAAGAGCAGTTCTTC. The encoded protein is CASSQAGLAGEEQFF.

The chain carries TRBV27 and TRBJ1-1; D unresolved. The length of the CDR3 is 12 residues. V dropped 7 bases and J dropped 0 bases, with 6 bases sitting between them. Germline V gives CDR1 MNHEY, CDR2 SMNVEV (reference sequence). The CDR3 nucleotides read TGTGCCAGCACGGGGATGAACACTGAAGCTTTCTTT. This translates into CASTGMNTEAFF.

The rearrangement joins TRBV3-1 (or the pseudogene TRBV3-2) to TRBJ2-7, with D perhaps TRBD2 (5 bases). Per germline, CDR1 LGHDT and CDR2 YNNKEL (reference sequence). Trimming took 1 base from V and 12 from J, leaving 13 bases between them. The CDR3 runs 12 residues. The CDR3 DNA reads TGTGCCAGCAGCCAAGTTGGAGGTCGGAGGTACTTC. It specifies CASSQVGGRRYF.

The J gene is TRBJ1-2, the V gene TRBV13; D is possibly TRBD1 (6 bases). Germline V gene sequence: CDR1 PRHDT, CDR2 FYEKMQ (reference sequence). Trimming stripped 3 bases from V and 1 base from J, with 24 bases between. The CDR3 runs to 19 residues. CDR3 loop: CASSLGPRIGQNFNYGYTF. Here the CDR3 DNA reads TGTGCCAGCAGCTTGGGGCCCCGAATCGGACAGAATTTTAACTATGGCTACACCTTC. The entire variable domain, with the rest obtained from reference TRBV13 and TRBJ1-2, is as follows: AAGVIQSPRHLIKEKRETATLKCYPIPRHDTVYWYQQGPGQDPQFLISFYEKMQSDKGSIPDRFSAQQFSDYHSELNMSSLELGDSALYFCASSLGPRIGQNFNYGYTFGSGTRLTVV.

The chain carries TRBV28 and TRBJ2-7, with 7 bases identical to TRBD1. J was trimmed by 4 bases and V by 1 base; bases with no gene match: 4. The CDR3 runs 14 residues. Germline V gene data show CDR1 as MDHEN and CDR2 as SYDVKM. The CDR3 bases are TGTGCCAGCAGTTTATCAGGGGGATTTTACGAGCAGTACTTC. It codes for CASSLSGGFYEQYF. Full variable domain (outside the CDR3, taken from reference TRBV28 and TRBJ2-7): DVKVTQSSRYLVKRTGEKVFLECVQDMDHENMFWYRQDPGLGLRLIYFSYDVKMKEKGDIPEGYSVSREKKERFSLILESASTNQTSMYLCASSLSGGFYEQYFGPGTRLTVT.